This passage covers 22 T cell receptor beta chains from one sample sequenced in a study of monozygotic twins with cystic fibrosis. The method was immunoSEQ multiplex PCR; TCRdb's version includes in-frame clones alone and lacks a portion of them. The data hold about 36,000 clones, with under 90% observed a single time. The sequencing input was blood. Receptors originate from a girl aged 2 to 10 with cystic fibrosis.

The V gene is TRBV27, the J gene TRBJ2-1; 9 bases are shared with TRBD2. Germline CDR1 is MNHEY and CDR2 is SMNVEV (reference sequence). Unmatched junction bases numbered 2, after V lost 5 bases and J lost 0 bases. The CDR3 is 15 residues long. Here the CDR3 reads CASSRGGGSYNEQFF. In nucleotides, the CDR3 is TGTGCCAGCAGTCGCGGGGGGGGCTCCTACAATGAGCAGTTCTTC.

The rearrangement joins TRBV5-1 to TRBJ1-2; the D gene is possibly TRBD1 (6 bases). The length of the CDR3 is 13 residues. V shed 2 bases and J shed 5 bases, with 10 bases lying between them. Germline-derived CDR1 and CDR2 are SGHRS and YFSETQ. The CDR3 loop reads CASSFGGGYGYTF. The CDR3 nucleotides read TGCGCCAGCAGCTTCGGAGGGGGGTATGGCTACACCTTC.

The genes are TRBV6-4 and TRBJ2-7, with 9 positions matching TRBD1. V lost 8 bases, J lost 5 bases, and 19 bases stayed unmatched. The CDR3 extends over 17 amino acids. Germline lookup yields CDR1 MRHNA and CDR2 SNTAGT. Here the CDR3 DNA reads TGTGCCAGCTATTCGGGGGCCAGAGGACAGGGGCTACACGAGCAGTACTTC. Translation: CASYSGARGQGLHEQYF.

The rearrangement joins TRBV18 to TRBJ1-2; possibly TRBD1 for D (6 bases). Looked up from germline, CDR1 is KGHSH and CDR2 is LQKENI. Trimming cost V 5 bases and J 6 bases, with 19 bases left between them. CDR3 size: 15 residues. CDR3 amino acids: CASSSQATGHDGYTF. As DNA, the CDR3 is TGTGCCAGCTCATCACAGGCGACAGGTCACGATGGCTACACCTTC. The full variable domain, its missing parts supplied by reference TRBV18 and TRBJ1-2, is NAGVMQNPRHLVRRRGQEARLRCSPMKGHSHVYWYRQLPEEGLKFMVYLQKENIIDESGMPKERFSAEFPKEGPSILRIQQVVRGDSAAYFCASSSQATGHDGYTFGSGTRLTVV.

The chain employs TRBV9 and TRBJ1-6, with a tentative D call TRBD1 (5 bases). With 4 bases removed from V and 5 bases from J, the gap between germline ends came to 13 bases. Germline assignment: CDR1 SGDLS and CDR2 YYNGEE. The CDR3 spans 15 residues. The CDR3 protein is CASSLGGGDNSPLHF. DNA of the CDR3: TGTGCCAGCAGCCTTGGAGGAGGGGATAATTCACCCCTCCACTTT. The whole variable domain, filled in from reference TRBV9 and TRBJ1-6, reads DSGVTQTPKHLITATGQRVTLRCSPRSGDLSVYWYQQSLDQGLQFLIQYYNGEERAKGNILERFSAQQFPDLHSELNLSSLELGDSALYFCASSLGGGDNSPLHFGNGTRLTVT.

This clone was detected a few times. This chain links TRBV7-2 with TRBJ2-1; 8 bases agree with TRBD1. This CDR3 is 14 amino acids long. J gave up 7 bases and V 2 bases, and 4 bases lay outside the gene matches. In germline, CDR1 is SGHTA, CDR2 FQGNSA. The DNA of the CDR3 is TGTGCCAGCAGCTTAAGTAGGACAGGGAATGAGCAGTTCTTC. Translated, it gives CASSLSRTGNEQFF.

The table lists this clone with a few counts. The rearrangement joins TRBV1 to TRBJ1-1; the table gives TRBD1 as D, unverified against the DNA. TRBV1 is listed as a pseudogene. This CDR3 region has 13 residues. The DNA of the CDR3 is TGCACCAGAGAGGGACAGCTCAACACTGAAGCTTTCTTT. This sequence encodes CTREGQLNTEAFF.

The gene calls are TRBV18 and TRBJ1-1, with a tentative D call TRBD1 (6 bases). Germline CDR1 and CDR2: KGHSH and LQKENI. The CDR3 spans 14 residues. Trimming cost V 3 bases and J 3 bases, with 11 bases left between them. The CDR3 nucleotides read TGTGCCAGCTCACCCTTAGGACAGCACACTGAAGCTTTCTTT. This codes for CASSPLGQHTEAFF.

V gene TRBV19 combines with J gene TRBJ2-7; possible D gene TRBD1, 6 bases. Per germline, CDR1 LNHDA and CDR2 SQIVND (reference sequence). The CDR3 runs to 15 residues. Trimming removed 3 bases at V and 3 bases at J, with 15 bases between. CDR3 loop: CASSMGVGQSYEQYF. Here the CDR3 DNA reads TGTGCCAGTAGTATGGGAGTAGGACAGAGCTACGAGCAGTACTTC.

The J gene is TRBJ2-3, the V gene TRBV30; D may be TRBD1 or TRBD2 (7 bases each). Trimming took off 4 bases at V and 4 bases at J, with 15 bases between the two ends. The CDR3 runs 14 residues. Germline V gene data show CDR1 as GTSNPN and CDR2 as SVGIG (reference sequence). The CDR3, as DNA: TGTGCCTGGACAGGGGGGGCCTTTGCAGATACGCAGTATTTT. Its translation: CAWTGGAFADTQYF.

The genes are TRBV29-1 and TRBJ2-7; TRBD2 aligns across 7 bases. With 4 bases clipped from V and 3 bases from J, the junction kept 6 bases outside the gene matches. Per germline, CDR1 SQVTM and CDR2 ANQGSEA. The CDR3 spans 13 residues. The CDR3 DNA reads as TGCAGCGTTGTCGACGGACTAGTCTACGAGCAGTACTTC. Protein sequence: CSVVDGLVYEQYF.

The chain links TRBV6-6 to TRBJ2-3; D might be TRBD1 or TRBD2, each matching 7 bases. Germline V CDR1 and CDR2: MNHNY, SVGAGI (reference sequence). The CDR3 length is 16 residues. V lost 6 bases and J lost 3, with 19 bases in between. CDR3 sequence reads: CASSRPGGENTDTQYF. DNA of the CDR3: TGTGCCAGCAGCCGACCAGGGGGGGAGAATACAGATACGCAGTATTTT.

V usage is TRBV7-9 and J usage is TRBJ1-1, with D possibly TRBD1 on 6 matching bases. Germline CDR1 reads SEHNR; CDR2 reads FQNEAQ (reference sequence). V lost 4 bases and J lost 1, with 22 bases in between. CDR3 length: 18 residues. The DNA of the CDR3 is TGTGCCAGCAGCTCCATGGGGGAGGGCAGGGGCCGGAACACTGAAGCTTTCTTT. Amino acids: CASSSMGEGRGRNTEAFF. The full variable domain, completed using reference TRBV7-9 and TRBJ1-1, is DTGVSQNPRHKITKRGQNVTFRCDPISEHNRLYWYRQTLGQGPEFLTYFQNEAQLEKSRLLSDRFSAERPKGSFSTLEIQRTEQGDSAMYLCASSSMGEGRGRNTEAFFGQGTRLTVV.

The chain recombines TRBV19 with TRBJ1-5; 7 nucleotides line up with TRBD1. With 6 bases clipped from V and 1 base from J, the junction kept 6 bases outside the gene matches. Germline V gene sequence: CDR1 LNHDA, CDR2 SQIVND (reference sequence). This CDR3 has 15 residues. CDR3 amino acids: CASRTGTASNQPQHF. DNA for the CDR3: TGTGCCAGTAGAACCGGGACAGCAAGCAATCAGCCCCAGCATTTT.

The chain is built from TRBV4-2 and TRBJ2-3; D remains ambiguous. This CDR3 contains 15 residues. Trimming took 0 bases from V and 2 from J, leaving 9 bases between them. The germline gives CDR1 LGHNA, CDR2 YNFKEQ. CDR3 sequence reads: CASSQDRLTTDTQYF. The CDR3 DNA follows: TGTGCCAGCAGCCAAGACCGTCTCACCACAGATACGCAGTATTTT.

CDR3 region: CASSLRPGTGETQYF. CDR3 coding DNA: TGTGCCAGCAGCTTACGGCCCGGGACAGGAGAGACCCAGTACTTC. This chain joins TRBV7-2 and TRBJ2-5; 8 bases map to TRBD1. The CDR3 covers 15 residues. Trimming removed 2 bases from V and 4 bases from J; junction bases left unmatched: 6. Germline CDR1 SGHTA, CDR2 FQGNSA.

The chain carries TRBV9 and TRBJ2-7; 10 bases are a match to TRBD2. The ends lost 4 bases at V and 3 bases at J; junction bases unmatched: 16. CDR1 and CDR2 from the germline V gene are SGDLS and YYNGEE. This CDR3 is 18 amino acids long. The DNA for the CDR3 is TGTGCCAGCAGCCTTCCGGGGCTAGCGGGGGACTCGAGCTACGAGCAGTACTTC. Translated, it gives CASSLPGLAGDSSYEQYF.

V and J are TRBV29-1 and TRBJ2-1, with D perhaps matching TRBD1 (6 bases). V was clipped by 7 bases and J by 4 bases, with 14 bases between them. CDR1 is SQVTM and CDR2 is ANQGSEA in the germline V gene. The CDR3 runs 13 residues. The CDR3 region is CSAIRDKYNEQFF. The CDR3 DNA follows: TGCAGCGCAATCCGGGACAAGTACAATGAGCAGTTCTTC.

V and J are TRBV6-6 and TRBJ2-7, with D possibly being TRBD1 or TRBD2 (5 bases each). Between the trimmed V and J ends, which lost 5 bases and 3 bases, there was a span of 14 bases. Germline V lookup: CDR1 MNHNY, CDR2 SVGAGI (reference sequence). This CDR3 comprises 14 residues. CDR3 region: CASSPDGTIYEQYF. The DNA of the CDR3 is TGTGCCAGCAGTCCCGACGGGACGATCTACGAGCAGTACTTC.

V usage is TRBV2 and J usage is TRBJ2-7; D assignment may be TRBD1 or TRBD2 (6 bases each). CDR1 SNHLY and CDR2 FYNNEI come from the germline V gene. Between the trimmed V and J ends, which lost 7 bases and 5 bases, there was a span of 18 bases. The CDR3 has 14 residues. The CDR3 DNA reads as TGTGCCAGCACCCAAGGGGGGACTTCCCACGAGCAGTACTTC. Translated: CASTQGGTSHEQYF.

The V call is TRBV6-6, the J call TRBJ1-1, with D possibly matching TRBD1 (5 bases). This CDR3 is built from 15 residues. V dropped 0 bases and J dropped 4 bases, with 12 bases sitting between them. CDR1 and CDR2 (germline): MNHNY, SVGAGI (reference sequence). CDR3 sequence: CASSYSAPGGTEAFF. Written as DNA, the CDR3 is TGTGCCAGCAGTTACTCGGCTCCCGGGGGCACTGAAGCTTTCTTT.

The chain employs TRBV27 and TRBJ2-3; possible D gene TRBD1, 6 bases. The CDR3 contains 16 residues. V lost 5 bases to trimming and J lost 6 bases, with 21 bases between them. Germline V lookup: CDR1 MNHEY, CDR2 SMNVEV (reference sequence). CDR3 DNA: TGTGCCAGCAGTCCGCTGGGGGCCTATGCTTGGGATACGCAGTATTTT. This codes for CASSPLGAYAWDTQYF.